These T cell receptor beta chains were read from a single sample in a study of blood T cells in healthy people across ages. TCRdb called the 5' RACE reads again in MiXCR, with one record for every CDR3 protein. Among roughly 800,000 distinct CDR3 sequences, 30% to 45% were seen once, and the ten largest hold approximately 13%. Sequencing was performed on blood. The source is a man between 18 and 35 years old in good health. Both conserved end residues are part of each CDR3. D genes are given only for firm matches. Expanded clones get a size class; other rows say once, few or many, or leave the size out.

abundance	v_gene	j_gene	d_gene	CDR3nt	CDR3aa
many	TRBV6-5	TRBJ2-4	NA	TGTGCCAGCAAACTATCACGACGGGGAAACATTCAGTACTTC	CASKLSRRGNIQYF
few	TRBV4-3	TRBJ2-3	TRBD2	TGCGCCAGCAGCCAGGACCATAGCGGGGGACGTCCGGATACGCAGTATTTT	CASSQDHSGGRPDTQYF
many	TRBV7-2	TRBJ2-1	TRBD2	TGTGCCAGCAGCCTCCGGGGACTAGCGGCCTTAAGGGCTGAGCAGTTCTTC	CASSLRGLAALRAEQFF
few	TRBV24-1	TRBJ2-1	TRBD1	TGTGCCACCAGTGATTTCCGGGACAGGGGTAGCAATGAGCAGTTCTTC	CATSDFRDRGSNEQFF
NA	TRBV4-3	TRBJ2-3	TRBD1	TGCGCCAGCAGCCATCCGGGACAGGGTCCGAACACAGATACGCAGTATTTT	CASSHPGQGPNTDTQYF
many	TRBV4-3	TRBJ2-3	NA	TGCGCCAGCAGCATCCAAGCGGAGTTAGATACGCAGTATTTT	CASSIQAELDTQYF
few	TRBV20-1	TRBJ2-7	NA	TGCAGTGCTAGCGGGGACCGTAGTGCGTACGAGCAGTACTTC	CSASGDRSAYEQYF
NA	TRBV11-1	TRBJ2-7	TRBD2	TGTGCCAGCAGCCCACCGGGACTAGCGGGGGGGACATATAGCTCCTACAATGAGCAGTACTTC	CASSPPGLAGGTYSSYNEQYF
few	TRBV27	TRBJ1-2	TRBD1	TGTGCCAGCAGAACGGACAGGGTTCGTTGGGGCTACACCTTC	CASRTDRVRWGYTF
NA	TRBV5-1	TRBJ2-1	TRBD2	TGCGCCAGCAGCCACTTCATCAGCGGGGGCGCCGGGGAGAACAATGAGCAGTTCTTC	CASSHFISGGAGENNEQFF
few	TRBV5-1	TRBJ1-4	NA	TGCGCCAGCATGCCGGGGTGGAGGGAAAATGAAAAACTGTTTTTT	CASMPGWRENEKLFF
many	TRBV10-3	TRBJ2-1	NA	TGTGCCATCATGGGCCAGGGTCCCTACAATGAGCAGTTCTTC	CAIMGQGPYNEQFF
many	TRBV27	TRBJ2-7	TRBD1	TGTGCCAGCAGTCCTCGGACAGGGAAGCAGTACTTC	CASSPRTGKQYF
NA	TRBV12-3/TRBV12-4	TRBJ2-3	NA	TGTGCCAGCAGATACAGGGAGAGAACAGATACGCAGTATTTT	CASRYRERTDTQYF
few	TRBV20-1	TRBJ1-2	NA	TGCAGTGCCGACCCACAGGGCTCGGTTTTGAGCTATGGCTACACCTTC	CSADPQGSVLSYGYTF
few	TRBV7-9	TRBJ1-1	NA	TGTGCCAGCAGCTTAGTGGTGAGCATGAACACTGAAGCTTTCTTT	CASSLVVSMNTEAFF
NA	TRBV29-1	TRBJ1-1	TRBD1	TGCAGCGTCATGGGACAGGCGGCGAGCACTGAAGCTTTCTTT	CSVMGQAASTEAFF
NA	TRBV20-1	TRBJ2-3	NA	TGCAGTGCTAGCGCCGTTGGGGGGGCTGGCACAGATACGCAGTATTTT	CSASAVGGAGTDTQYF
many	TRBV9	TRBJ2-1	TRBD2	TGTGCCAGCAGCGTAGTGACTAGCTCCGGTGATGAGCAGTTCTTC	CASSVVTSSGDEQFF
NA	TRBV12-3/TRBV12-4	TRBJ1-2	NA	TGTGCCAGCAGGGGGGTCTGTGGCTACACCTTC	CASRGVCGYTF
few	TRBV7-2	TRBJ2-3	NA	TGTGCCAGCAGCTTGTGGGGGGGCCGTGTAACAGATACGCAGTATTTT	CASSLWGGRVTDTQYF
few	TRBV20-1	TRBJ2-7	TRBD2	TGCAGTGCTAGAGGCCTCCAGCGGGGGGCTTACAATGAGCAGTACTTC	CSARGLQRGAYNEQYF